This T cell receptor (beta chain) comes out of a study of T cell responses to AZD1222 COVID-19 vaccine. Study-level results: There were vaccine-associated CD4 TCRs across spike, dominant at 160-218 and 743-854. Among the donors, most were white British and more were female, and clonal diversity was possibly underestimated. The study sampled repertoires only after the peak T cell response.

Germline CDR1 SGHTS, CDR2 YDEGEE. The CDR3 is 17 residues long. The V end was cut by 0 bases, the J end by 1 base, with 13 bases between. Concerning this clone: Its specificity is not known.

The method was immunoSEQ multiplex PCR; TCRdb's version includes in-frame clones alone and lacks a portion of them. The table shows about 140,000 clones, with roughly 90% occurring only once. Here the sequenced sample was peripheral blood, taken on day 0 of AZD1222 vaccination. The chain recombines TRBV5-8 with TRBJ2-2; no clear D. The receptor's source is an adult in good health. CDR3 residues: CASSLVLGPKNTGELFF. For the CDR3, the DNA is TGTGCCAGCAGCTTGGTTCTTGGTCCTAAGAACACCGGGGAGCTGTTTTTT.